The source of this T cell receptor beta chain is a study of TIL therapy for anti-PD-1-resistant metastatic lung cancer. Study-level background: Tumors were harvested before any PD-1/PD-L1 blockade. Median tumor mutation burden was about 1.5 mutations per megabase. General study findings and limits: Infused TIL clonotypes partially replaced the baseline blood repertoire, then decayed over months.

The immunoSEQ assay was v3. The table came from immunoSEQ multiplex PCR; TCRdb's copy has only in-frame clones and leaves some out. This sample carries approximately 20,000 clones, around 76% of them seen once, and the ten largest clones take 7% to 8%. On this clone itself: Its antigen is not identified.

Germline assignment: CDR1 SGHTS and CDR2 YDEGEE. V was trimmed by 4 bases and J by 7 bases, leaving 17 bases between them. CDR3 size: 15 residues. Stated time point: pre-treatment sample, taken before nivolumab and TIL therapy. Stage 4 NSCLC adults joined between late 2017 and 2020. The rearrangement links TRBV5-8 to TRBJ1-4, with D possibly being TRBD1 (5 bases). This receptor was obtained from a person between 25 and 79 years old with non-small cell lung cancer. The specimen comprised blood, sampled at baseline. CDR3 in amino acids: CASSRPGRSFEKLFF. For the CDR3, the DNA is TGTGCCAGCAGCCGACCGGGGCGCTCGTTTGAAAAACTGTTTTTT.